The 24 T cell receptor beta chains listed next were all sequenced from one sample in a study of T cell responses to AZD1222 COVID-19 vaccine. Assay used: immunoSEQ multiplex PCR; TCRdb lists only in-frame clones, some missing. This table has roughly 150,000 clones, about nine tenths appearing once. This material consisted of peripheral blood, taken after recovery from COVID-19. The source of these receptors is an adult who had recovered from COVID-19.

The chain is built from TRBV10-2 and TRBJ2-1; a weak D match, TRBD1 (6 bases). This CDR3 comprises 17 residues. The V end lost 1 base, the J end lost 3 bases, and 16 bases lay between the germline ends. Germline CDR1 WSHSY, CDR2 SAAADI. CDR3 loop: CASSELTGATIYNEQFF. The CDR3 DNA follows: TGCGCCAGCAGTGAGTTGACAGGCGCTACTATCTACAATGAGCAGTTCTTC.

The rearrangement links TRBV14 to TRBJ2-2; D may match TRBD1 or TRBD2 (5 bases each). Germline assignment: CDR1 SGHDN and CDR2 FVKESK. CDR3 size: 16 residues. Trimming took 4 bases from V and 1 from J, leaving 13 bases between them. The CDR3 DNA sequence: TGTGCCAGCAGCCGTAGAAGGGACGGGAACACCGGGGAGCTGTTTTTT. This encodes CASSRRRDGNTGELFF.

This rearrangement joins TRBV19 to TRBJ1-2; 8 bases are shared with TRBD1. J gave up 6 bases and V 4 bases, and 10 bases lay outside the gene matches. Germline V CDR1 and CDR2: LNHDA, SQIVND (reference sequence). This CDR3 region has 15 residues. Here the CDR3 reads CASSTPRGREDGYTF. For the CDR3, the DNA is TGTGCCAGTAGTACTCCCAGGGGGCGAGAGGATGGCTACACCTTC.

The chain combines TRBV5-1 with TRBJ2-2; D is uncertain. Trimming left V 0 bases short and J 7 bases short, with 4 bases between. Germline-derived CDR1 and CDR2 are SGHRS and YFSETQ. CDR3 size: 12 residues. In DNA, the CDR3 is TGCGCCAGCAGCTTGGGGGTCGGGGAGCTGTTTTTT. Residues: CASSLGVGELFF.

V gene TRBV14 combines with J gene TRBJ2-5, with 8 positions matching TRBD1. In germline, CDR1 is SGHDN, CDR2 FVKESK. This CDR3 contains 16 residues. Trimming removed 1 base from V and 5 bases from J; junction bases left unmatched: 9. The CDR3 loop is CASSQGAGGLMETQYF. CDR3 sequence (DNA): TGTGCCAGCAGCCAAGGGGCAGGGGGCTTGATGGAGACCCAGTACTTC.

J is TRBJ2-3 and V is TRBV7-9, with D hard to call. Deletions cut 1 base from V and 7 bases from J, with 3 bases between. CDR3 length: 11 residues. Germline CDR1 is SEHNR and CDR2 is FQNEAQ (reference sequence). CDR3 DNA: TGTGCCAGCAGCTTAGACAATACGCAGTATTTT. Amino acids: CASSLDNTQYF.

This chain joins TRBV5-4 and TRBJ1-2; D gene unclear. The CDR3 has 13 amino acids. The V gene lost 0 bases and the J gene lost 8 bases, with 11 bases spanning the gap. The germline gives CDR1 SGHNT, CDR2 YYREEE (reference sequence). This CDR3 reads CASSLGPGVGYTF. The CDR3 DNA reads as TGTGCCAGCAGCTTGGGGCCCGGGGTAGGCTACACCTTC.

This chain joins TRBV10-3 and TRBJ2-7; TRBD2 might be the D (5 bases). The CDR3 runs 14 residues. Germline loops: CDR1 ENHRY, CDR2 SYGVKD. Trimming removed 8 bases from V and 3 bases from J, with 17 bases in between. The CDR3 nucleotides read TGTGCCATCCAGGACTCTCAATGGAACTACGAGCAGTACTTC. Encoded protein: CAIQDSQWNYEQYF.

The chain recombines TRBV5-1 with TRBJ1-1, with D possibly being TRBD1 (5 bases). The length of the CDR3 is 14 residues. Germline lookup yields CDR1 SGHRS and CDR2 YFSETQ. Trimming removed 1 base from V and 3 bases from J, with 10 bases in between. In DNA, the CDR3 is TGCGCCAGCAGCTTGTTAGGGGTCGACACTGAAGCTTTCTTT. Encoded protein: CASSLLGVDTEAFF.

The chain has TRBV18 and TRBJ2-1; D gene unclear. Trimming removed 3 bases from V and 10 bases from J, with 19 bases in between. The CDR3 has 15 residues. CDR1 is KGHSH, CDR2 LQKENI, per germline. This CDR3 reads CASSPETITVTEQFF. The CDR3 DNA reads TGTGCCAGCTCACCCGAAACCATTACAGTTACGGAGCAGTTCTTC. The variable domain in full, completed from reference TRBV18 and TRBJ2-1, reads NAGVMQNPRHLVRRRGQEARLRCSPMKGHSHVYWYRQLPEEGLKFMVYLQKENIIDESGMPKERFSAEFPKEGPSILRIQQVVRGDSAAYFCASSPETITVTEQFFGPGTRLTVL.

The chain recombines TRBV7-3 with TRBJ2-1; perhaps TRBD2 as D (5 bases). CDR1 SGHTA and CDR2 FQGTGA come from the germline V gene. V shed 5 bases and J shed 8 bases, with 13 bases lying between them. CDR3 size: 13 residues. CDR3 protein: CASSPTEGDEQFF. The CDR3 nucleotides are TGTGCCAGCAGCCCGACCGAGGGAGATGAGCAGTTCTTC.

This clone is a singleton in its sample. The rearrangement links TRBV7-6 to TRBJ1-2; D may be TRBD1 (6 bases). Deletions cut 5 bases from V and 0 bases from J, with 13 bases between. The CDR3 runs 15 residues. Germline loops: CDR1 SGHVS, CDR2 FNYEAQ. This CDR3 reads CASSPLQGPNYGYTF. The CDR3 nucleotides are TGTGCCAGCAGCCCCCTCCAGGGGCCTAACTATGGCTACACCTTC.

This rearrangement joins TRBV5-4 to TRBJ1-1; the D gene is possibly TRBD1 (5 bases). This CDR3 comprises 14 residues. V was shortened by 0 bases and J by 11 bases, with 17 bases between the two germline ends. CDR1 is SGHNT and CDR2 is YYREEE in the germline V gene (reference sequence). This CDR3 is CASSLEIRGSRAFF. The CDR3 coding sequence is TGTGCCAGCAGCTTGGAGATACGGGGGAGTCGTGCTTTCTTT.

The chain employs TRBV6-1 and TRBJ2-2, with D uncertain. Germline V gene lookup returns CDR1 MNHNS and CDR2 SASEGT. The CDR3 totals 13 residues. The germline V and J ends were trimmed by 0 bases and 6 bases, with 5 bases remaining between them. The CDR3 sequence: CASSEAQAGELFF. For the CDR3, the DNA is TGTGCCAGCAGTGAAGCGCAGGCCGGGGAGCTGTTTTTT.

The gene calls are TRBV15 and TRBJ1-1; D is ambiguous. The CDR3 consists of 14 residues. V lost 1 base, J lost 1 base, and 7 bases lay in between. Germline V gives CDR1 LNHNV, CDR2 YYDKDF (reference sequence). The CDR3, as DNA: TGTGCCACCAGCAGAGTTATAAAGAACACTGAAGCTTTCTTT. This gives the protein CATSRVIKNTEAFF.

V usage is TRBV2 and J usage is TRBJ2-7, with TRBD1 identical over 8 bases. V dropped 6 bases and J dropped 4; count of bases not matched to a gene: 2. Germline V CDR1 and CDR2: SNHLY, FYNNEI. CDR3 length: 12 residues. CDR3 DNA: TGTGCCAGCAGACAGGGGGTTTACGAGCAGTACTTC. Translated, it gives CASRQGVYEQYF. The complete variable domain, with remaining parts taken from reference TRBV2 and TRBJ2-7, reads EPEVTQTPSHQVTQMGQEVILRCVPISNHLYFYWYRQILGQKVEFLVSFYNNEISEKSEIFDDQFSVERPDGSNFTLKIRSTKLEDSAMYFCASRQGVYEQYFGPGTRLTVT.

The DNA of the CDR3 is TGTGCCAGCAGCCCCGGGGGACAGGTGTATGGCTACACCTTC. The encoded protein is CASSPGGQVYGYTF. This chain connects TRBV7-2 to TRBJ1-2; 8 bases line up with TRBD1. J lost 5 bases, V lost 5 bases, and 7 bases had no gene match. Germline CDR1 reads SGHTA; CDR2 reads FQGNSA. There are 14 residues in the CDR3.

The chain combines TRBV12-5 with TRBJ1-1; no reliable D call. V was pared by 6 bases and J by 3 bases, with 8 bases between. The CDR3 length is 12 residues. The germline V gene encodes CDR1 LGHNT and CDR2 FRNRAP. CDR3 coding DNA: TGTGCTAGTGGGGAATATTACACTGAAGCTTTCTTT. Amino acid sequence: CASGEYYTEAFF.

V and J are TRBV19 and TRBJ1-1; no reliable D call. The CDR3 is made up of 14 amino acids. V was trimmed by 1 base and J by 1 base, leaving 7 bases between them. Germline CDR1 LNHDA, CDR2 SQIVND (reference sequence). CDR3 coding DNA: TGTGCCAGTAGTATAGCGGGGAAGAACACTGAAGCTTTCTTT. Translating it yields CASSIAGKNTEAFF.

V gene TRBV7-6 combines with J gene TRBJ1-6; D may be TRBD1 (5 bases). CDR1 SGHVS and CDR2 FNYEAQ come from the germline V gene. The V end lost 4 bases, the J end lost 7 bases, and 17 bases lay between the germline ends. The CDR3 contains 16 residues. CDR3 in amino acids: CASSSKEGRGNSPLHF. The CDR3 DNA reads TGTGCCAGCAGCTCGAAGGAGGGGCGAGGGAATTCACCCCTCCACTTT.

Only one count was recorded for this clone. In DNA, the CDR3 is TGTGCCAGCAGTGAATATAGAGCCCAAACTAATGAAAAACTGTTTTTT. It encodes CASSEYRAQTNEKLFF. V usage is TRBV25-1 and J usage is TRBJ1-4, with D uncertain. The V end lost 0 bases, the J end lost 1 base, and 9 bases lay between the germline ends. Per germline, CDR1 MGHDK and CDR2 SYGVNS. CDR3 length: 16 residues. Combining the CDR3 with reference TRBV25-1 and TRBJ1-4 gives the whole variable domain EADIYQTPRYLVIGTGKKITLECSQTMGHDKMYWYQQDPGMELHLIHYSYGVNSTEKGDLSSESTVSRIRTEHFPLTLESARPSHTSQYLCASSEYRAQTNEKLFFGSGTQLSVL.

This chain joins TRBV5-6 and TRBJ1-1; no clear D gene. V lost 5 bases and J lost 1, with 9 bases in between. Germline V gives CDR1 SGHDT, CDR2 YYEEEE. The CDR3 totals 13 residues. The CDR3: CASRYGSNTEAFF. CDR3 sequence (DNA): TGTGCCAGCAGATACGGTTCGAACACTGAAGCTTTCTTT. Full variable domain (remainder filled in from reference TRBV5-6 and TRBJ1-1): DAGVTQSPTHLIKTRGQQVTLRCSPKSGHDTVSWYQQALGQGPQFIFQYYEEEERQRGNFPDRFSGHQFPNYSSELNVNALLLGDSALYLCASRYGSNTEAFFGQGTRLTVV.

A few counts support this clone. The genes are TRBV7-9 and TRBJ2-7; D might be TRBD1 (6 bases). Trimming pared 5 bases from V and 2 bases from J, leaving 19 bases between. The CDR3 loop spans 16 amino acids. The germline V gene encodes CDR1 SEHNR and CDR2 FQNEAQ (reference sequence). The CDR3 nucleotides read TGTGCCAGCAGCACCCGGGATGGTCAGGGGCCCTACGAGCAGTACTTC. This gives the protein CASSTRDGQGPYEQYF.

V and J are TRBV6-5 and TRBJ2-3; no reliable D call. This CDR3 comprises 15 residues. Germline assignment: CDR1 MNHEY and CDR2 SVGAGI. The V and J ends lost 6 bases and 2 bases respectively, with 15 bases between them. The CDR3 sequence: CASSLTWGTTDTQYF. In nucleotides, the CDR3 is TGTGCCAGCAGCCTGACATGGGGAACCACAGATACGCAGTATTTT.